In its sample, the clone carrying this T cell receptor (beta chain) was seen a few times. Its antigen is unknown. The CDR3 consists of 17 residues. Per the germline V gene, CDR1 is SGDLS and CDR2 is YYNGEE. Trimming took 0 bases from V and 1 from J, leaving 13 bases between them. From RNA, the CDR3 regions of TCR beta chains were amplified and sequenced. First-round RT-PCR used HTBI primers; second-round multiplex PCR followed. Via MiXCR, TCRdb re-called the multiplex PCR reads, giving one row per CDR3 protein. In the table there are 200,000 to 300,000 distinct CDR3 sequences, around 42% of which are singletons. This specimen belongs to a study of Graves' ophthalmopathy and Graves' hyperthyroidism. Study-wide points: A majority of expanded thyroid clonotypes exceeding 0.001 frequency were likewise present in blood.

The sequence came from an adult man with Graves' ophthalmopathy. The sample consisted of peripheral blood. The chain couples TRBV9 to TRBJ1-4; maybe TRBD1 (6 bases). The CDR3 protein is CASSVGGLGGTNEKLFF. The CDR3 bases are TGTGCCAGCAGCGTAGGGGGGCTCGGCGGAACTAATGAAAAACTGTTTTTT.